This T cell receptor beta chain was found in a study of blood T cell repertoires in COVID-19. Clones were sequenced by immunoSEQ multiplex PCR, and TCRdb holds only the in-frame ones, with some missing. Among 250,000 or so clones listed, roughly 84% were seen once. The V end lost 7 bases, the J end lost 4 bases, and 16 bases lay between the germline ends. The CDR3 runs 14 residues. Per germline, CDR1 LNHDA and CDR2 SQIVND (reference sequence). This receptor was identified in a woman between 40 and 50 years old who had recovered from COVID-19. V is TRBV19 and J is TRBJ1-2; D possibly corresponds to TRBD1 (6 bases). The specimen sequenced was peripheral blood. The DNA for the CDR3 is TGTGCCAGTAACCCCCCGGGGGGCGGCTATGGCTACACCTTC. This encodes CASNPPGGGYGYTF.